These 32 T cell receptor beta chains share one sample of origin, sequenced in a study of CD8+ T cells in alopecia areata. RNA extraction was followed by reverse transcription into cDNA, which acted as the sequencing template. Some clones are missing from TCRdb's copy, which holds only in-frame ones; the method was immunoSEQ multiplex PCR. The sample lists 110,000 or so clones; 55% to 80% were seen once. Sequenced input: CD4+ T cells sorted from blood. The receptors were sampled from a human donor in good health.

The table lists this clone with a count of one. The chain has TRBV2 and TRBJ1-1; a possible D gene is TRBD1 (5 bases). The CDR3 length is 16 residues. V gave up 2 bases and J gave up 0 bases, with 13 bases separating them. CDR1 is SNHLY, CDR2 FYNNEI, per germline. CDR3 region: CASSETGRGMNTEAFF. In nucleotides, the CDR3 is TGTGCCAGCAGTGAAACGGGACGCGGGATGAACACTGAAGCTTTCTTT.

The chain employs TRBV30 and TRBJ2-7; no definite D call. CDR3 length: 11 amino acids. V shed 1 base and J shed 6 bases, with 7 bases lying between them. Germline CDR1 GTSNPN, CDR2 SVGIG (reference sequence). CDR3 nucleotides: TGTGCCTGGAGTGACTTATTCGAGCAGTACTTC. Its translation: CAWSDLFEQYF.

This rearrangement joins TRBV5-1 to TRBJ1-2; 7 nucleotides line up with TRBD1. V shed 0 bases, J shed 2 bases, and the junction held 1 base outside the gene matches. The germline V gene has CDR1 SGHRS and CDR2 YFSETQ. This CDR3 has 14 amino acids. This CDR3 is CASSLEQGNYGYTF. The CDR3 DNA reads as TGCGCCAGCAGCTTGGAACAGGGGAACTATGGCTACACCTTC.

This clone was counted a single time. The CDR3 loop is CASSPTIAGGAGEQYF. The DNA for the CDR3 is TGTGCCAGCAGCCCTACCATAGCGGGGGGGGCCGGCGAGCAGTACTTC. This sequence joins TRBV9 and TRBJ2-7, with TRBD2 matching 11 bases. Looked up from germline, CDR1 is SGDLS and CDR2 is YYNGEE. The ends lost 4 bases at V and 6 bases at J; junction bases unmatched: 12. The CDR3 has 16 amino acids. Full variable domain (remainder filled in from reference TRBV9 and TRBJ2-7): DSGVTQTPKHLITATGQRVTLRCSPRSGDLSVYWYQQSLDQGLQFLIQYYNGEERAKGNILERFSAQQFPDLHSELNLSSLELGDSALYFCASSPTIAGGAGEQYFGPGTRLTVT.

The chain carries TRBV2 and TRBJ2-3, with D unclear. From germline, CDR1 is SNHLY and CDR2 FYNNEI. The length of the CDR3 is 12 residues. Trimming removed 6 bases from V and 4 bases from J, with 8 bases in between. CDR3 sequence reads: CASRDNSDTQYF. The DNA for the CDR3 is TGTGCCAGCAGGGATAACTCAGATACGCAGTATTTT. The whole variable domain, filled in from reference TRBV2 and TRBJ2-3, reads EPEVTQTPSHQVTQMGQEVILRCVPISNHLYFYWYRQILGQKVEFLVSFYNNEISEKSEIFDDQFSVERPDGSNFTLKIRSTKLEDSAMYFCASRDNSDTQYFGPGTRLTVL.

This chain joins TRBV7-2 and TRBJ1-2; D not resolved. Germline CDR1 reads SGHTA; CDR2 reads FQGNSA. The CDR3 is 13 residues long. Trimming took off 5 bases at V and 0 bases at J, with 7 bases between the two ends. The CDR3 DNA reads as TGTGCCAGCAGCCCGACAACTAACTATGGCTACACCTTC. Amino acid sequence: CASSPTTNYGYTF.

V and J are TRBV14 and TRBJ2-3; a weak D match, TRBD1 (5 bases). V was trimmed by 0 bases and J by 5 bases, leaving 21 bases between them. The CDR3 spans 18 residues. Germline V gene lookup returns CDR1 SGHDN and CDR2 FVKESK. The CDR3 DNA reads as TGTGCCAGCAGCCAAGAGCATACCTTTTCCAGGGTTAAAGATACGCAGTATTTT. As protein: CASSQEHTFSRVKDTQYF.

The rearrangement links TRBV7-9 to TRBJ1-2, with D possibly TRBD1 on 5 matching bases. V lost 3 bases to trimming and J lost 6 bases, with 11 bases between them. This CDR3 is built from 13 residues. CDR1 is SEHNR and CDR2 is FQNEAQ in the germline V gene (reference sequence). This CDR3 reads CASSFAQGHGYTF. The CDR3, as DNA: TGTGCCAGCAGCTTTGCGCAGGGCCATGGCTACACCTTC.

This rearrangement joins TRBV2 to TRBJ2-7; D is uncertain. V was shortened by 7 bases and J by 2 bases, with 9 bases between the two germline ends. In germline, CDR1 is SNHLY, CDR2 FYNNEI. The CDR3 has 12 residues. CDR3 DNA: TGTGCCAGCACGGACGGACCCTACGAGCAGTACTTC. As protein: CASTDGPYEQYF.

V and J are TRBV5-1 and TRBJ2-2; D not certain. This CDR3 contains 15 residues. Trimming removed 0 bases at V and 1 base at J, with 7 bases between. The germline CDR1 and CDR2 sequences are SGHRS and YFSETQ. The CDR3 DNA is TGCGCCAGCAGCTTGGCGACGGGGAACACCGGGGAGCTGTTTTTT. Its translation: CASSLATGNTGELFF.

J is TRBJ2-6 and V is TRBV23-1; D gene unclear. TRBV23-1 is an ORF; its function is uncertain. CDR3 size: 14 residues. Trimming cost V 8 bases and J 1 base, with 9 bases left between them. The CDR3 DNA is TGCGCCAGCCCTCGTGGGTCTGGGGCCAACGTCCTGACTTTC. Protein: CASPRGSGANVLTF.

This clone has more than one count but fewer than ten. The V call is TRBV7-6, the J call TRBJ1-3, with D hard to call. CDR3 length: 14 residues. Trimming left V 2 bases short and J 1 base short, with 6 bases between. Germline CDR1 SGHVS, CDR2 FNYEAQ. The CDR3 loop reads CASSLRGSGNTIYF. The CDR3, as DNA: TGTGCCAGCAGCTTACGGGGTTCTGGAAACACCATATATTTT.

The genes are TRBV7-9 and TRBJ2-1, with D possibly TRBD2 on 6 matching bases. From germline, CDR1 is SEHNR and CDR2 FQNEAQ (reference sequence). Trimming removed 2 bases from V and 7 bases from J, with 9 bases in between. This CDR3 region has 13 residues. CDR3 coding DNA: TGTGCCAGCAGCTTAATGCGGGGAAATGAGCAGTTCTTC. As protein: CASSLMRGNEQFF.

This clone has a single count. The gene calls are TRBV2 and TRBJ1-1; D uncertain. The CDR3 covers 12 residues. CDR1 and CDR2 from the germline V gene are SNHLY and FYNNEI. V dropped 1 base and J dropped 4 bases, with 4 bases sitting between them. CDR3 amino acids: CASSEEVTEAFF. CDR3 nucleotide sequence: TGTGCCAGCAGTGAAGAAGTCACTGAAGCTTTCTTT.

The chain joins TRBV9 to TRBJ1-1; 10 bases align to TRBD1. The CDR3 totals 15 residues. The germline V gene encodes CDR1 SGDLS and CDR2 YYNGEE. After removal of 3 bases from V and 2 bases from J, the junction contained 4 bases not matched to a gene. CDR3 protein: CASSAGQGENTEAFF. In DNA, the CDR3 is TGTGCCAGCAGCGCCGGACAGGGGGAAAACACTGAAGCTTTCTTT.

V gene TRBV9 combines with J gene TRBJ1-2, with D unclear. The CDR3 is 14 residues long. CDR1 and CDR2 from the germline V gene are SGDLS and YYNGEE. Deletions cut 3 bases from V and 8 bases from J, with 17 bases between. The CDR3 region has the DNA TGTGCCAGCAGCGGGGCGGGTGGAGGCACCGGCTACACCTTC. Amino acids: CASSGAGGGTGYTF.

The chain is built from TRBV29-1 and TRBJ1-1, with a weak D call TRBD1 (6 bases). V gave up 6 bases and J gave up 0 bases, with 11 bases separating them. Germline loops: CDR1 SQVTM, CDR2 ANQGSEA. This CDR3 has 13 amino acids. In DNA, the CDR3 is TGCAGCGTCCTGGACAGAATGAACACTGAAGCTTTCTTT. This encodes CSVLDRMNTEAFF.

The chain links TRBV25-1 to TRBJ1-2; possibly TRBD1 for D (5 bases). With 4 bases removed from V and 7 bases from J, the gap between germline ends came to 19 bases. The CDR3 contains 15 residues. CDR1 is MGHDK, CDR2 SYGVNS, per germline. CDR3 sequence (DNA): TGTGCCAGCAGTGCCCCGGGACCCAAAGTCAGTGGCTACACCTTC. Protein sequence: CASSAPGPKVSGYTF.

V and J are TRBV30 and TRBJ1-5, with D perhaps matching TRBD1 (5 bases). The CDR3 contains 14 residues. Trimming took 5 bases from V and 0 from J, leaving 11 bases between them. Germline CDR1 reads GTSNPN; CDR2 reads SVGIG (reference sequence). CDR3 coding DNA: TGTGCCTGGTCAGGGCCCTATAGCAATCAGCCCCAGCATTTT. Its protein product is CAWSGPYSNQPQHF.

This clone appeared a few times. The chain couples TRBV29-1 to TRBJ1-1; D may be TRBD1 (5 bases). The CDR3 runs to 13 residues. The V end was cut by 6 bases, the J end by 2 bases, with 13 bases between. Germline CDR1 is SQVTM and CDR2 is ANQGSEA. CDR3 in amino acids: CSVQQALNTEAFF. CDR3 DNA sequence: TGCAGCGTCCAACAGGCGTTAAACACTGAAGCTTTCTTT.

The chain couples TRBV9 to TRBJ1-1, with D perhaps matching TRBD1 (5 bases). Germline V lookup: CDR1 SGDLS, CDR2 YYNGEE. This CDR3 has 15 amino acids. The germline V and J ends were trimmed by 4 bases and 3 bases, with 16 bases remaining between them. In DNA form, the CDR3 reads TGTGCCAGCAGCCCCAGGAGGGGTGGTCACACTGAAGCTTTCTTT. Protein sequence: CASSPRRGGHTEAFF.

J is TRBJ2-3 and V is TRBV7-8, with 10 bases aligning to TRBD2. CDR3 size: 16 residues. V was clipped by 2 bases and J by 5 bases; unmatched bases: 7. CDR1 is SGHVS, CDR2 FQNEAQ, per germline. In DNA form, the CDR3 reads TGTGCCAGCAGCTTATCGAGCGGGGGGGTTAAAGATACGCAGTATTTT. The encoded protein is CASSLSSGGVKDTQYF.

The chain combines TRBV10-3 with TRBJ2-7; 7 positions agree with TRBD1. Germline loops: CDR1 ENHRY, CDR2 SYGVKD. J was trimmed by 1 base and V by 6 bases; bases with no gene match: 3. The CDR3 extends over 13 amino acids. The CDR3 loop is CAIRKGQSYEQYF. The CDR3 bases are TGTGCCATCAGGAAGGGACAGTCCTACGAGCAGTACTTC.

The chain joins TRBV30 to TRBJ1-5, with D hard to call. The V end lost 2 bases, the J end lost 5 bases, and 7 bases lay between the germline ends. This CDR3 is built from 12 residues. The germline V gene has CDR1 GTSNPN and CDR2 SVGIG (reference sequence). Here the CDR3 reads CAWSPFYQPQHF. The DNA of the CDR3 is TGTGCCTGGAGTCCCTTCTATCAGCCCCAGCATTTT.

This clone was seen a few times. The chain recombines TRBV2 with TRBJ2-3; D not resolved. The V gene's germline CDR1 is SNHLY and CDR2 FYNNEI. The CDR3 is made up of 14 amino acids. V gave up 7 bases and J gave up 1 base, with 12 bases separating them. This CDR3 reads CASKETSGTDTQYF. CDR3 coding DNA: TGTGCCAGCAAGGAGACCAGCGGCACAGATACGCAGTATTTT.

The chain links TRBV30 to TRBJ1-5; D remains ambiguous. The germline gives CDR1 GTSNPN, CDR2 SVGIG (reference sequence). Trimming shortened V by 4 bases and J by 2 bases, and 6 bases separated the two germline ends. The CDR3 loop spans 12 amino acids. In nucleotides, the CDR3 is TGTGCCTGGACGTATGGCAATCAGCCCCAGCATTTT. Amino acid sequence: CAWTYGNQPQHF.

The chain has TRBV10-3 and TRBJ2-5, with TRBD2 identical over 7 bases. Germline CDR1 is ENHRY and CDR2 is SYGVKD. The CDR3 has 12 amino acids. DNA of the CDR3: TGTGCAAGCATGGGGGGGGAAGAGACCCAGTACTTC. This sequence encodes CASMGGEETQYF.

The V and J genes are TRBV10-3 and TRBJ1-5; D not certain. CDR1 is ENHRY and CDR2 is SYGVKD in the germline V gene. The V gene lost 10 bases and the J gene lost 14 bases, with 15 bases spanning the gap. CDR3 length: 10 amino acids. CDR3 residues: CATGGEVKHF. Here the CDR3 DNA reads TGTGCCACCGGCGGAGAGGTAAAGCATTTT.

In its sample, this clone was seen a few times. The V gene is TRBV7-9, the J gene TRBJ1-3, with D tentatively TRBD1 (6 bases). Trimming shortened V by 1 base and J by 0 bases, and 13 bases separated the two germline ends. CDR1 is SEHNR and CDR2 is FQNEAQ in the germline V gene (reference sequence). This CDR3 comprises 17 residues. The CDR3, as DNA: TGTGCCAGCAGCTTAGGGCAGGGGCTTGACTCTGGAAACACCATATATTTT. Its translation is CASSLGQGLDSGNTIYF.

The chain employs TRBV2 and TRBJ1-5; D perhaps matches TRBD1 (6 bases). This CDR3 has 13 amino acids. Germline CDR1 is SNHLY and CDR2 is FYNNEI. Deletions cut 7 bases from V and 7 bases from J, with 14 bases between. CDR3 amino acids: CASNHRVGQPQHF. The CDR3 coding sequence is TGTGCCAGCAACCACAGGGTTGGGCAGCCCCAGCATTTT.

The CDR3, as DNA: TGTGCCAGCAGCCGGACAGGGATGAATCAGCCCCAGCATTTT. This codes for CASSRTGMNQPQHF. The chain couples TRBV6-6 to TRBJ1-5, with TRBD1 matching 8 bases. The germline CDR1 and CDR2 sequences are MNHNY and SVGAGI (reference sequence). The CDR3 is 14 amino acids. J gave up 4 bases and V 6 bases, and 5 bases lay outside the gene matches.

The V call is TRBV27, the J call TRBJ1-2; 11 bases are a match to TRBD1. The CDR3 spans 15 residues. The V gene end was trimmed by 5 bases and the J gene end by 4 bases; junction bases not matched to a gene: 6. From germline, CDR1 is MNHEY and CDR2 SMNVEV (reference sequence). The CDR3 coding sequence is TGTGCCAGCAGTCCGGGGACAGGGGGGGGCTATGGCTACACCTTC. Residues: CASSPGTGGGYGYTF.